Detailed here is one T cell receptor beta chain. Its target is unknown. PCR involved 60 Vbeta and 13 Jbeta primers. Using immunoSEQ multiplex PCR, the repertoire was profiled, and TCRdb retains in-frame clones only, with some absent. There are about 150,000 clones in the sample; about four fifths occur only once, and 6% to 7.5% lies in the top ten. The CDR3 is 17 residues long. The V end lost 6 bases, the J end lost 2 bases, and 20 bases lay between the germline ends. CDR1 and CDR2 from the germline V gene are MDHEN and SYDVKM. The data were taken from a study of cytomegalovirus exposure and HLA in healthy donors. Points from the study as a whole: A later analysis reportedly found fewer N-insertions in an Asian-associated ancestry cluster than the roughly 730-donor mean. According to a later analysis, most TCR beta chains associated with CMV appeared HLA-restricted. CMV antigen specificity of a few CMV-associated chains was confirmed in vitro. Later, an analysis found that common viral pathogens appeared to be linked with several of the most significant clusters.

The sequence derives from a man aged 30-40 years in good health and CMV-seropositive. J is TRBJ2-1 and V is TRBV28, with a tentative D call TRBD2 (6 bases). Sequenced: PBMCs. The CDR3 bases are TGTGCCAGCAGAACCTCGATCGGGAGTTTCACCTACAATGAGCAGTTCTTC. This translates into CASRTSIGSFTYNEQFF.